This T cell receptor beta chain originates from a study of shared clonotypes between healthy human individuals. Profiled with immunoSEQ multiplex PCR; TCRdb holds only in-frame clones, not every one. This table holds approximately 640,000 clones, around 72% found once. Germline V gene lookup returns CDR1 SGHNT and CDR2 YYREEE (reference sequence). This CDR3 comprises 15 residues. Deletions cut 4 bases from V and 2 bases from J, with 13 bases between. The sequence came from a woman aged 25-40 years in good health. The chain recombines TRBV5-4 with TRBJ2-1; the D gene is possibly TRBD1 (6 bases). Sequenced material: memory CD4+ T cells sorted from blood. The subset here: CD45RA-negative fraction. The CDR3 spells CASSHKGQAYNEQFF. The DNA of the CDR3 is TGTGCCAGCAGCCACAAGGGACAAGCCTACAATGAGCAGTTCTTC.